This record looks at one TCR beta chain sequence and its context. The sample is drawn from a study of T cell responses to AZD1222 COVID-19 vaccine. Trimming left V 8 bases short and J 2 bases short, with 3 bases between. Germline V gene sequence: CDR1 MNHEY, CDR2 SVGAGI. The CDR3 is 11 amino acids. Assay used: immunoSEQ multiplex PCR; TCRdb lists only in-frame clones, some missing. Found here are around 100,000 clones, about 90% of them singletons; the top ten hold 2% to 2.5%. The clonotype was recovered from an adult who received the AZD1222 COVID-19 vaccine. The rearrangement joins TRBV6-5 to TRBJ1-4, with D hard to call. The sample consisted of peripheral blood, taken 28 days after the second AZD1222 dose. CDR3 in DNA: TGTGCCAGCCGGACTAATGAAAAACTGTTTTTT. Its translation is CASRTNEKLFF.